The 2 T cell receptor beta chains in this list originate from one sample, sequenced in a study of control samples from healthy donors and cancer patients. Generated by immunoSEQ multiplex PCR, the TCRdb table keeps only in-frame clones and is missing some. The sample contains more than 35,000 clones, around 83% of which appear only once. Sequencing was carried out using PBMCs. Receptors were obtained from a woman aged 60-75 years with lung cancer.

The chain uses TRBV19 and TRBJ1-1; D not certain. The CDR3 totals 16 residues. Trimming removed 6 bases at V and 1 base at J, with 18 bases between. Germline assignment: CDR1 LNHDA and CDR2 SQIVND (reference sequence). The CDR3 DNA follows: TGTGCCAGTAGCCCTCTAGGCCTGGGCCGGAACACTGAAGCTTTCTTT. The encoded protein is CASSPLGLGRNTEAFF.

This rearrangement joins TRBV6-5 to TRBJ1-1; unclear D gene. V was cut by 0 bases and J by 7 bases, with 6 bases left in between. The CDR3 contains 12 residues. CDR1 is MNHEY and CDR2 is SVGAGI in the germline V gene. CDR3 region: CASSYSGSEAFF. CDR3 in DNA: TGTGCCAGCAGTTACTCGGGCAGTGAAGCTTTCTTT.